Listed below are T cell receptor beta chains from one sample, sequenced in a study of blood T cells in healthy people across ages. TCRdb fed the 5' RACE reads into MiXCR, producing one record per CDR3 protein. The sample lists some 760,000 distinct CDR3 sequences, approximately 25% occurring once. This sample was shared with a second study, whose subject was T cells of mothers and their children.

Sample: blood. The receptors shown here come from a boy aged 5-17 years in good health. Both conserved end residues are part of each CDR3. A D gene is named only where the DNA matches it firmly. Size is stated for part of the rows, as once, few or many counts, or as a class when the clone is expanded.

.	.	TRBJ1-4	TRBV7-9	CASSFYTPTKEKLFF	TGTGCCAGCAGCTTTTACACCCCCACGAAGGAAAAACTGTTTTTT
.	.	TRBJ1-2	TRBV29-1	CSCGSADYGYTF	TGCAGCTGTGGTTCAGCTGACTATGGCTACACCTTC
.	.	TRBJ1-1	TRBV5-1	CASSLGLTANTEAFF	TGCGCCAGCAGCTTGGGGCTGACCGCGAACACTGAAGCTTTCTTT
.	.	TRBJ1-2	TRBV4-3	CASSQDLGRTNYGYTF	TGCGCCAGCAGCCAAGATCTTGGGAGAACTAACTATGGCTACACCTTC
TRBD1	few	TRBJ2-2	TRBV20-1	CSAWDRGRPSNTGELFF	TGCAGTGCTTGGGACAGGGGGCGACCTTCGAACACCGGGGAGCTGTTTTTT
.	.	TRBJ1-1	TRBV5-1	CASSASGDTEAFF	TGCGCCAGCAGCGCTTCGGGGGACACTGAAGCTTTCTTT
.	.	TRBJ1-1	TRBV20-1	CSARDVSTPVTEAFF	TGCAGTGCTAGAGATGTGTCCACCCCCGTCACTGAAGCTTTCTTT
.	.	TRBJ2-7	TRBV2	CASSEALGRYEQYF	TGTGCCAGCAGTGAAGCGCTGGGCCGGTACGAGCAGTACTTC
.	few	TRBJ1-2	TRBV29-1	CSVEDRTDGQPNYGYTF	TGCAGCGTTGAAGATCGAACCGATGGACAGCCGAACTATGGCTACACCTTC
.	.	TRBJ1-6	TRBV6-5	CASSSTYNSPLHF	TGTGCCAGCAGTTCCACCTATAATTCACCCCTCCACTTT
TRBD1	.	TRBJ2-7	TRBV4-3	CASSQARQGSYEQYF	TGCGCCAGCAGCCAAGCCCGACAGGGTTCCTACGAGCAGTACTTC
.	.	TRBJ2-1	TRBV24-1	CATSDPQGEEQFF	TGTGCCACCAGTGATCCCCAGGGCGAGGAGCAGTTCTTC
TRBD1	.	TRBJ2-6	TRBV20-1	CSASNPFGNRDRGLGANVLTF	TGCAGTGCTAGTAATCCGTTCGGGAACCGGGACAGGGGGCTTGGGGCCAACGTCCTGACTTTC
.	.	TRBJ2-5	TRBV9	CASSTGGPQETQYF	TGTGCCAGCAGCACCGGAGGACCCCAAGAGACCCAGTACTTC
.	few	TRBJ1-5	TRBV12-3/TRBV12-4	CASTQTPNQPQHF	TGTGCCAGCACCCAAACCCCTAATCAGCCCCAGCATTTT
TRBD2	few	TRBJ2-7	TRBV7-2	CASSFSGGISYEQYF	TGTGCCAGCAGCTTTAGCGGGGGGATCTCCTACGAGCAGTACTTC
.	few	TRBJ1-6	TRBV6-1	CASSEATGTNSPLHF	TGTGCCAGCAGTGAAGCGACCGGAACAAATTCACCCCTCCACTTT
TRBD1	few	TRBJ2-7	TRBV20-1	CSAPGQGHYEQYF	TGCAGTGCTCCGGGACAGGGACACTACGAGCAGTACTTC
.	few	TRBJ2-4	TRBV12-3/TRBV12-4	CASSGLKNIQYF	TGTGCCAGCAGTGGCCTAAAAAACATTCAGTACTTC
.	few	TRBJ1-3	TRBV7-9	CASSLGTNSGNTIYF	TGTGCCAGCAGCTTAGGGACCAACTCTGGAAACACCATATATTTT
TRBD2	.	TRBJ2-7	TRBV20-1	CSARDFAGGSYEQYF	TGCAGTGCTAGAGATTTTGCGGGAGGTTCCTACGAGCAGTACTTC
.	few	TRBJ2-7	TRBV6-2/TRBV6-3	CASNRGPSYEQYF	TGTGCCAGCAACCGGGGACCGAGCTACGAGCAGTACTTC
.	once	TRBJ2-7	TRBV4-2	CASRLRDLWSYEQYF	TGTGCCAGCAGGCTCCGGGACTTGTGGTCCTACGAGCAGTACTTC
TRBD2	few	TRBJ2-5	TRBV5-1	CASSVLAGSQETQYF	TGCGCCAGCAGCGTACTAGCGGGGTCACAAGAGACCCAGTACTTC
.	once	TRBJ2-4	TRBV6-5	CASSVSGLAKNIQYF	TGTGCCAGCAGTGTCAGCGGGCTAGCCAAAAACATTCAGTACTTC
.	.	TRBJ2-2	TRBV19	CASSIRGSVRGELFF	TGTGCCAGTAGTATACGGGGGTCGGTACGCGGGGAGCTGTTTTTT
.	few	TRBJ2-5	TRBV6-5	CASSYSTVETQYF	TGTGCCAGCAGTTACTCGACCGTGGAGACCCAGTACTTC
TRBD2	.	TRBJ2-7	TRBV27	CASSWGAGGTYEQYF	TGTGCCAGCAGCTGGGGCGCGGGGGGGACCTACGAGCAGTACTTC
TRBD2	.	TRBJ2-7	TRBV6-5	CASSYSMGLAVSYEQYF	TGTGCCAGCAGTTACTCGATGGGACTAGCGGTCTCCTACGAGCAGTACTTC
TRBD1	once	TRBJ1-2	TRBV30	CAWSTGAIGYTF	TGTGCCTGGAGTACAGGGGCGATTGGCTACACCTTC
TRBD1	few	TRBJ1-2	TRBV27	CASSSHLGQGNGYTF	TGTGCCAGCAGTTCCCACCTGGGACAGGGAAATGGCTACACCTTC
.	few	TRBJ1-3	TRBV30	CAWSVAPGGNTICF	TGTGCCTGGAGTGTAGCCCCGGGCGGAAACACCATATGTTTT
TRBD2	.	TRBJ2-1	TRBV11-2	CASSPPGLAGGYEQFF	TGTGCCAGCAGCCCTCCGGGACTAGCGGGGGGCTATGAGCAGTTCTTC
.	.	TRBJ1-4	TRBV20-1	CSAPAGINEKLFF	TGCAGTGCCCCGGCAGGGATTAATGAAAAACTGTTTTTT
.	.	TRBJ1-1	TRBV19	CASRGLDSLNTEAFF	TGTGCCAGTAGGGGACTTGACAGTTTGAACACTGAAGCTTTCTTT
TRBD2	.	TRBJ2-5	TRBV3-1	CASSSGGRGAQYF	TGTGCCAGCAGCTCGGGAGGCCGGGGGGCCCAGTACTTC
TRBD1	few	TRBJ2-7	TRBV20-1	CSANQGDNPYEQYF	TGCAGTGCAAACCAGGGGGACAACCCCTACGAGCAGTACTTC
TRBD1	few	TRBJ2-1	TRBV5-1	CASSRTGSGPYNEQFF	TGCGCCAGCAGCCGGACAGGGAGCGGACCCTACAATGAGCAGTTCTTC
TRBD1	.	TRBJ1-4	TRBV6-5	CASSSGQGTNEKLFF	TGTGCCAGCAGTTCCGGACAGGGGACTAATGAAAAACTGTTTTTT
TRBD2	few	TRBJ2-5	TRBV24-1	CATSEPSGGAAGETQYF	TGTGCCACCAGTGAACCCTCCGGGGGGGCCGCGGGAGAGACCCAGTACTTC
.	few	TRBJ1-2	TRBV28	CASRSPRGGFFPYGYTF	TGTGCCAGCAGATCTCCTAGGGGGGGGTTTTTTCCCTATGGCTACACCTTC
TRBD2	.	TRBJ2-5	TRBV20-1	CSARAGAYQETQYF	TGCAGTGCACGAGCGGGGGCCTACCAAGAGACCCAGTACTTC
TRBD1	.	TRBJ1-5	TRBV20-1	CSARDWGDSINQPQHF	TGCAGTGCTAGAGATTGGGGGGACAGCATCAATCAGCCCCAGCATTTT
.	.	TRBJ1-1	TRBV20-1	CSARDRGNTEAFF	TGCAGTGCTAGAGATCGGGGGAACACTGAAGCTTTCTTT
.	.	TRBJ2-1	TRBV29-1	CSVERRETYNEQFF	TGCAGCGTTGAAAGGCGGGAAACCTACAATGAGCAGTTCTTC
.	few	TRBJ2-3	TRBV12-3/TRBV12-4	CVSSYLAITDTQYF	TGTGTCAGCAGCTACCTAGCTATCACAGATACGCAGTATTTT
TRBD1	few	TRBJ2-5	TRBV6-2/TRBV6-3	CASSPGQMSVYQETQYF	TGTGCCAGCAGCCCGGGACAGATGAGCGTGTACCAAGAGACCCAGTACTTC
.	few	TRBJ2-7	TRBV5-1	CASSMDGSYEQYF	TGCGCCAGCAGCATGGACGGCTCCTACGAGCAGTACTTC
TRBD2	few	TRBJ2-3	TRBV29-1	CSVLAGAEDTQYF	TGCAGCGTGCTAGCGGGGGCCGAAGATACGCAGTATTTT
TRBD1	few	TRBJ2-4	TRBV7-2	CASSVSGQLKNIQYF	TGTGCCAGCAGCGTCTCGGGACAGCTAAAAAACATTCAGTACTTC
.	few	TRBJ2-4	TRBV12-3/TRBV12-4	CASSLQGMGNIQYF	TGTGCCAGCAGTTTACAGGGGATGGGAAACATTCAGTACTTC
TRBD1	.	TRBJ2-6	TRBV24-1	CATSTGGIAGANVLTF	TGTGCCACCAGTACAGGGGGTATAGCTGGGGCCAACGTCCTGACTTTC
.	.	TRBJ1-1	TRBV20-1	CSAREVMNTEAFF	TGCAGTGCTAGAGAGGTTATGAACACTGAAGCTTTCTTT